This T cell receptor (beta chain) appears in the sequencing data of a study of OX40 agonist ivuxolimab in advanced cancers. In the study overall: The dose-escalation cohort had hepatocellular carcinoma, melanoma, renal cell or head and neck cancer. The group had a mean age of about 60 years, ranged from about 20 to 80, and was around 82% male.

Only in-frame clones appear in the TCRdb table, and some are missing; sequencing was by immunoSEQ multiplex PCR. The sample lists roughly 70,000 clones, 80% to 90% occurring once. The CDR3 runs 13 residues. The V gene's germline CDR1 is SNHLY and CDR2 FYNNEI. J was trimmed by 2 bases and V by 4 bases; bases with no gene match: 1. For this clone: Its matching antigen is unknown.

Study results and limitations: On average, a greater number of expanded clones characterised CD8+ T cells relative to CD4+.

This chain connects TRBV2 to TRBJ2-5, with 7 bases that match TRBD1. This receptor was identified in an adult with an advanced solid tumor such as melanoma, head and neck, liver or kidney cancer. Sequenced material: CD4+ or CD8+ T cells sorted from blood, taken in a trial of the OX40 agonist ivuxolimab. The CDR3 nucleotides read TGTGCCAGCAGTGGACAGGGACAAGAGACCCAGTACTTC. Amino acid sequence: CASSGQGQETQYF.